This section outlines one T cell receptor (beta chain) sequence together with its context. The data stem from a study of PD-1 blockade in classical Hodgkin lymphoma. Each patient experienced a relapse that followed autologous stem cell transplantation, and brentuximab vedotin exposure varied. Germline CDR1 reads SGHTA; CDR2 reads FQGNSA. The V segment lost 1 base and the J segment 4 bases; nucleotides outside the gene matches: 6. This CDR3 comprises 16 residues. Produced via immunoSEQ multiplex PCR; TCRdb's table is partial and in-frame only. The repertoire includes approximately 43,000 clones, 86% of them detected once, and about 5.5% sits in the top ten.

This receptor was taken from a human donor with classical Hodgkin lymphoma. Specimen: peripheral blood mononuclear cells (PBMCs), collected before the second cycle of nivolumab. The chain uses TRBV7-2 and TRBJ2-7; 11 nucleotides line up with TRBD2. The CDR3 nucleotides are TGTGCCAGCAGCTTAGGGCTAGCGGGGGGACTATACGAGCAGTACTTC. It codes for CASSLGLAGGLYEQYF.